These T cell receptor beta chains were read from a single sample in a study of technical replicates of blood from a few donors. TCRdb's table, derived via immunoSEQ multiplex PCR, lists solely in-frame clones and lacks some. The repertoire holds roughly 13,000 clones, around 80% seen once, with more than 10% in the top ten. Source material: PBMCs. Receptors originate from a human donor in good health. Each CDR3 is given without its conserved first and last residue. The order of the fields is clone size, J gene, CDR3 length, V gene, CDR3 protein. Some rows have no size entry. The others give once, few or many, or a class for an expanded clone.

size: once
J: TRBJ2-7
length: 17
V: TRBV10-3
CDR3: AINGGGKVGLRVTYEQY

size: -
J: TRBJ2-7
length: 13
V: TRBV6-1
CDR3: ASSGAQGSSYEQY

size: -
J: TRBJ2-1
length: 11
V: TRBV29-1
CDR3: SVVTGGRNEQF

size: -
J: TRBJ2-5
length: 10
V: TRBV10-2
CDR3: ASSEYQETQY

size: -
J: TRBJ2-7
length: 12
V: TRBV6-5
CDR3: ASSSGQGVLEQY

size: -
J: TRBJ2-6
length: 12
V: TRBV28
CDR3: ASGENSGANVLT

size: -
J: TRBJ2-1
length: 8
V: TRBV30
CDR3: AHGGYEQF

size: -
J: TRBJ2-1
length: 14
V: TRBV2
CDR3: ASSGNQEFPYNEQF

size: -
J: TRBJ2-5
length: 13
V: TRBV11-2
CDR3: ASSPWPGGLETQY

size: few
J: TRBJ1-4
length: 8
V: TRBV20-1
CDR3: SAGGEKLF

size: -
J: TRBJ2-7
length: 15
V: TRBV19
CDR3: ASSIGTSGAGAYEQY

size: -
J: TRBJ1-5
length: 12
V: TRBV27
CDR3: ATRRGQGDQPQH

size: -
J: TRBJ1-1
length: 15
V: TRBV5-1
CDR3: ASSLKGMDRGNTEAF

size: -
J: TRBJ2-7
length: 15
V: TRBV21-1
CDR3: ASSKDQTSGSPYEQY

size: -
J: TRBJ2-3
length: 14
V: TRBV5-1
CDR3: ASSLGLAGGADTQY

size: -
J: TRBJ1-2
length: 13
V: TRBV5-4
CDR3: ASSPQTAMNYGYT

size: -
J: TRBJ1-1
length: 12
V: TRBV18
CDR3: ASSPGAGDTEAF

size: -
J: TRBJ2-7
length: 12
V: TRBV27
CDR3: ASSFGTGMGEQY

size: -
J: TRBJ2-1
length: 15
V: TRBV5-1
CDR3: ASSLDGLAGVRNEQF

size: -
J: TRBJ2-6
length: 14
V: TRBV5-4
CDR3: ASSRSGGTGANVLT

size: -
J: TRBJ1-1
length: 11
V: TRBV29-1
CDR3: SVSLFDGAEAF

size: -
J: TRBJ2-7
length: 9
V: TRBV6-5
CDR3: ASNNGGEQY

size: -
J: TRBJ2-3
length: 13
V: TRBV6-6
CDR3: ASSYTSGTLDTQY

size: -
J: TRBJ1-3
length: 14
V: TRBV6-5
CDR3: ASSYSEGFSGNTIY

size: -
J: TRBJ2-3
length: 10
V: TRBV10-1
CDR3: ASSEGHNTQY

size: -
J: TRBJ1-4
length: 13
V: TRBV18
CDR3: ASSPWAGRDEKLF

size: -
J: TRBJ2-2
length: 15
V: TRBV5-1
CDR3: ASSPSAAGGGTGELF

size: once
J: TRBJ2-2
length: 13
V: TRBV4-1
CDR3: ASSMGIAPTGELF

size: -
J: TRBJ2-3
length: 14
V: TRBV5-1
CDR3: ASSSGLAGAGDTQY

size: -
J: TRBJ1-2
length: 15
V: TRBV19
CDR3: ASSIQSSGTVIYGYT

size: -
J: TRBJ2-5
length: 15
V: TRBV7-6
CDR3: ASSLDLRGRFQETQY

size: -
J: TRBJ2-7
length: 13
V: TRBV4-2
CDR3: ASSQVGTGGNEQY

size: -
J: TRBJ2-2
length: 12
V: TRBV10-3
CDR3: AIRRDTDTGELF

size: -
J: TRBJ2-2
length: 14
V: TRBV10-1
CDR3: ASSERTGTNTGELF

size: -
J: TRBJ1-1
length: 14
V: TRBV27
CDR3: ASSPLPGQEFVEAF

size: -
J: TRBJ2-1
length: 13
V: TRBV11-2
CDR3: ASSLGAGAVDEQF

size: -
J: TRBJ2-7
length: 12
V: TRBV7-8
CDR3: ASSLDPGTGNQY

size: -
J: TRBJ2-2
length: 12
V: TRBV5-1
CDR3: ASSLEIFTGELF

size: -
J: TRBJ2-7
length: 13
V: TRBV4-2
CDR3: ASSQDRGTGGEQY

size: -
J: TRBJ2-2
length: 11
V: TRBV5-5
CDR3: ASGPPSFGELF

size: few
J: TRBJ1-2
length: 11
V: TRBV2
CDR3: ASIQGAIYGYT

size: -
J: TRBJ1-5
length: 11
V: TRBV10-3
CDR3: AISEGGDQPQH

size: -
J: TRBJ1-2
length: 11
V: TRBV25-1
CDR3: ASSEADTYGYT

size: -
J: TRBJ2-1
length: 15
V: TRBV11-2
CDR3: ASRLTSGASSYNEQF

size: -
J: TRBJ2-1
length: 13
V: TRBV7-6
CDR3: ASSLGQGALDEQF

size: -
J: TRBJ2-3
length: 12
V: TRBV10-1
CDR3: ASSRQVSTDTQY

size: -
J: TRBJ2-5
length: 13
V: TRBV5-1
CDR3: ASSPTDRDLETQY

size: few
J: TRBJ1-4
length: 11
V: TRBV27
CDR3: ASSSRGDEKLF

size: -
J: TRBJ2-1
length: 15
V: TRBV7-8
CDR3: ASSPTATSGRGNEQF

size: -
J: TRBJ2-3
length: 13
V: TRBV5-1
CDR3: ASSLDGQPTDTQY

size: -
J: TRBJ2-6
length: 14
V: TRBV6-4
CDR3: ASSEEGAGGANVLT

size: -
J: TRBJ1-2
length: 12
V: TRBV6-1
CDR3: ASSTETGRYGYT

size: few
J: TRBJ2-7
length: 11
V: TRBV6-5
CDR3: ATKGQGLGEQY

size: -
J: TRBJ2-7
length: 13
V: TRBV19
CDR3: ASSISAELVYEQY

size: few
J: TRBJ1-5
length: 12
V: TRBV29-1
CDR3: SVGTGNSNQPQH